The 18 T cell receptor beta chains below all came from one sample that was sequenced in a study of shared clonotypes between healthy human individuals. Only in-frame clones appear in the TCRdb table, and some are missing; sequencing was by immunoSEQ multiplex PCR. The data show 950,000 to 1,100,000 clones, about 80% seen once. The material sequenced was memory CD4+ T cells sorted from blood. The subset denotes: CD45RA-negative fraction. The origin of the receptors is a man between 18 and 35 years old in good health.

The chain carries TRBV11-2 and TRBJ2-3, with 8 bases matching TRBD2. Germline values: CDR1 SGHAT, CDR2 FQNNGV. V lost 5 bases to trimming and J lost 5 bases; unmatched junction nucleotides: 3. This CDR3 is built from 13 residues. This chain's CDR3 is CASSEGTRDTQYF. The CDR3 DNA follows: TGTGCCAGCAGCGAGGGGACTAGAGATACGCAGTATTTT.

The CDR3 reads CASSRDRAETQYF. The CDR3 nucleotides read TGCGCCAGCAGCCGGGACAGGGCGGAGACCCAGTACTTC. This chain links TRBV5-1 with TRBJ2-5, with 9 bases lining up with TRBD1. Germline CDR1 SGHRS, CDR2 YFSETQ. This CDR3 is built from 13 residues. Losses at the gene ends were 4 bases for V and 5 bases for J; bases not matched to a gene: 3.

The genes are TRBV11-2 and TRBJ1-2; 10 positions agree with TRBD1. The length of the CDR3 is 14 residues. Germline lookup yields CDR1 SGHAT and CDR2 FQNNGV. J lost 7 bases, V lost 5 bases, and 7 bases had no gene match. Written as DNA, the CDR3 is TGTGCCAGCAGCGCACTGGGACAGGGGCTTGGCTACACCTTC. Its translation: CASSALGQGLGYTF.

As concerns this clone: Other DNA sequences in this sample translate to the same CDR3. The V gene is TRBV7-9, the J gene TRBJ2-3; D is unclear. Germline V lookup: CDR1 SEHNR, CDR2 FQNEAQ (reference sequence). Trimming stripped 3 bases from V and 1 base from J, with 11 bases between. CDR3 length equals 15 residues. The CDR3 loop reads CASSLIRPRTDTQYF. The DNA for the CDR3 is TGTGCCAGCAGCTTGATCAGACCGCGCACAGATACGCAGTATTTT.

Note on this clone: An end of the junction does not agree with germline; a read error may underlie this. The V call is TRBV28, the J call TRBJ2-5; 8 bases match TRBD2. The CDR3 has 14 amino acids. Germline V gene data show CDR1 as MDHEN and CDR2 as SYDVKM. This CDR3 is CASSWTSHSETRYF. The CDR3 DNA reads as TGTGCCAGCAGTTGGACTAGCCATAGCGAGACCCGGTACTTC.

CDR3 in amino acids: CASRLGGQETQYF. In DNA form, the CDR3 reads TGCGCCAGCAGACTAGGGGGCCAAGAGACCCAGTACTTC. This rearrangement joins TRBV5-1 to TRBJ2-5; possible D gene TRBD1, 6 bases. The germline V gene encodes CDR1 SGHRS and CDR2 YFSETQ. V lost 5 bases, J lost 1 base, and 9 bases lay in between. This CDR3 has 13 residues.

V usage is TRBV7-9 and J usage is TRBJ2-1; either TRBD1 or TRBD2 may fit D (5 bases each). The CDR3 spans 13 residues. V was cut by 11 bases and J by 0 bases, with 11 bases left in between. The V gene's germline CDR1 is SEHNR and CDR2 FQNEAQ (reference sequence). The CDR3 loop reads CAEGPSSYNEQFF. The CDR3 bases are TGTGCCGAGGGGCCAAGCTCCTACAATGAGCAGTTCTTC.

The V gene is TRBV10-3, the J gene TRBJ1-2; D is unresolved. CDR1 is ENHRY and CDR2 is SYGVKD in the germline V gene. The V and J ends lost 10 bases and 7 bases respectively, with 16 bases between them. The length of the CDR3 is 12 residues. The CDR3 is CATSEGLGGYTF. CDR3 in DNA: TGTGCCACCTCAGAGGGCCTCGGTGGCTACACCTTC.

The rearrangement joins TRBV18 to TRBJ2-1; TRBD2 aligns across 12 bases. The J segment lost 6 bases and the V segment lost 6 bases, leaving 15 bases of the junction unmatched. The germline CDR1 and CDR2 sequences are KGHSH and LQKENI. The CDR3 loop spans 18 amino acids. The CDR3 DNA follows: TGTGCCAGCTCGCTGACTAGCGGGAGCCACCAGATAACCAATGAGCAGTTCTTC. This encodes CASSLTSGSHQITNEQFF. The full variable domain, in which reference TRBV18 and TRBJ2-1 provide the parts outside the CDR3, is NAGVMQNPRHLVRRRGQEARLRCSPMKGHSHVYWYRQLPEEGLKFMVYLQKENIIDESGMPKERFSAEFPKEGPSILRIQQVVRGDSAAYFCASSLTSGSHQITNEQFFGPGTRLTVL.

The DNA of the CDR3 is TGCGCCAGCAGCCAAGTGCCCGACAGAACCTACGAGCAGTACTTC. Translated, it gives CASSQVPDRTYEQYF. The chain has TRBV4-1 and TRBJ2-7, with a weak D call TRBD1 (5 bases). Germline-derived CDR1 and CDR2 are MGHRA and YSYEKL. The V end lost 1 base, the J end lost 2 bases, and 12 bases lay between the germline ends. The CDR3 runs to 15 residues.

This sequence joins TRBV6-6 and TRBJ2-7, with 8 bases that match TRBD1. Germline V gene lookup returns CDR1 MNHNY and CDR2 SVGAGI (reference sequence). V was clipped by 6 bases and J by 4 bases; unmatched bases: 2. CDR3 size: 12 residues. The CDR3 nucleotides are TGTGCCAGCAGGACAGGGGAATACGAGCAGTACTTC. Its translation is CASRTGEYEQYF.

The chain couples TRBV11-2 to TRBJ1-1; perhaps TRBD1 as D (5 bases). Germline V gene lookup returns CDR1 SGHAT and CDR2 FQNNGV. The CDR3 is 13 amino acids. Deletions cut 4 bases from V and 6 bases from J, with 12 bases between. CDR3 amino acids: CASSSQGTPEAFF. The CDR3 nucleotides read TGTGCCAGCAGCTCTCAGGGTACTCCTGAAGCTTTCTTT.

The chain has TRBV11-2 and TRBJ2-7; no firm D call. The CDR3 is 13 residues long. V was shortened by 5 bases and J by 0 bases, with 8 bases between the two germline ends. CDR1 is SGHAT, CDR2 FQNNGV, per germline. The CDR3 sequence is CASSPLSSYEQYF. CDR3 sequence (DNA): TGTGCCAGCAGCCCACTGAGCTCCTACGAGCAGTACTTC.

The rearrangement links TRBV5-1 to TRBJ1-3; D unresolved. This CDR3 has 17 amino acids. Trimming shortened V by 0 bases and J by 0 bases, and 13 bases separated the two germline ends. Per germline, CDR1 SGHRS and CDR2 YFSETQ. The CDR3 bases are TGCGCCAGCAGCTTGGGGGAGGCCAAAATCTCTGGAAACACCATATATTTT. It translates to CASSLGEAKISGNTIYF.

The chain links TRBV12-5 to TRBJ1-6; D possibly corresponds to TRBD1 (6 bases). This CDR3 is 14 amino acids long. V dropped 3 bases and J dropped 4 bases, with 7 bases sitting between them. The V gene's germline CDR1 is LGHNT and CDR2 FRNRAP. The CDR3 loop reads CASGLDRYNSPLHF. CDR3 coding DNA: TGTGCTAGTGGTTTAGACAGGTATAATTCACCCCTCCACTTT. The whole variable domain, filled in from reference TRBV12-5 and TRBJ1-6, reads DARVTQTPRHKVTEMGQEVTMRCQPILGHNTVFWYRQTMMQGLELLAYFRNRAPLDDSGMPKDRFSAEMPDATLATLKIQPSEPRDSAVYFCASGLDRYNSPLHFGNGTRLTVT.

CDR3 coding DNA: TGCGCCAGCAGCGTACCGGGACAGTCCTACGAGCAGTACTTC. Protein: CASSVPGQSYEQYF. The chain combines TRBV5-1 with TRBJ2-7, with 7 bases that match TRBD1. CDR1 is SGHRS, CDR2 YFSETQ, per germline. V was clipped by 4 bases and J by 1 base; unmatched bases: 5. The CDR3 totals 14 residues.

The rearrangement uses TRBV5-3 and TRBJ2-3; D gene uncertain. TRBV5-3 carries the ORF label, with uncertain function. V dropped 0 bases and J dropped 6 bases, with 11 bases sitting between them. The CDR3 runs to 14 residues. The CDR3 DNA is TGTGCCAGAAGCTTGGGGACCGCGTTTGATACGCAGTATTTT. This encodes CARSLGTAFDTQYF.

The V gene is TRBV5-1, the J gene TRBJ2-5; 7 nucleotides agree with TRBD1. The CDR3 totals 16 residues. CDR1 SGHRS and CDR2 YFSETQ come from the germline V gene. V shed 6 bases, J shed 4 bases, and the junction held 15 bases outside the gene matches. The CDR3 protein is CASNSFKGAGLETQYF. The CDR3 coding sequence is TGCGCCAGCAACTCCTTCAAGGGGGCAGGGTTAGAGACCCAGTACTTC. Filled out from reference TRBV5-1 and TRBJ2-5, the complete variable domain reads KAGVTQTPRYLIKTRGQQVTLSCSPISGHRSVSWYQQTPGQGLQFLFEYFSETQRNKGNFPGRFSGRQFSNSRSEMNVSTLELGDSALYLCASNSFKGAGLETQYFGPGTRLLVL.